Described below is a single T cell receptor (beta chain) sequence and its context. Its target is unknown. The CDR3 loop spans 16 amino acids. Germline V gives CDR1 SGHAT, CDR2 FQNNGV. V was pared by 5 bases and J by 3 bases, with 20 bases between. This table comes from immunoSEQ multiplex PCR, and its TCRdb copy is limited to in-frame clones, with some not included. The repertoire holds 1.5 million to 2.5 million clones, with approximately 94% as singletons. This entry belongs to a study of shared clonotypes between healthy human individuals. Study-level results: Clonotype sharing among donors was thought likely to change with sequencing depth.

The naive CD8 population came from CD45RO-negative cells selected for CCR7, without terminally differentiated effector memory CD45RA+ cells. The sequence derives from a young man in good health. Sequenced: naive CD8+ T cells sorted from blood. V usage is TRBV11-2 and J usage is TRBJ2-7; tentatively, D is TRBD2 (5 bases). CDR3 sequence reads: CASSPIQTGNLYEQYF. In DNA, the CDR3 is TGTGCCAGCAGCCCAATACAAACCGGGAACCTCTACGAGCAGTACTTC.